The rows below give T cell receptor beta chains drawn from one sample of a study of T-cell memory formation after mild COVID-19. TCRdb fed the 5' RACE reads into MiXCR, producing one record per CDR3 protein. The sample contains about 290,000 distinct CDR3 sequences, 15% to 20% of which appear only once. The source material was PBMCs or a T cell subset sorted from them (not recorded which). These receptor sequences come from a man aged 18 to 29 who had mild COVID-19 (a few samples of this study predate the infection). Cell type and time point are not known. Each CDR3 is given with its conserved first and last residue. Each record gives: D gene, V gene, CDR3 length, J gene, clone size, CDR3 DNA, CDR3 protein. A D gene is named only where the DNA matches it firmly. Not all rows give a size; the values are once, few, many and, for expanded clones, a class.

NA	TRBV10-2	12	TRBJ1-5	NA	TGCGCCAGCAGGGCAGGGGATCAGCCCCAGCATTTT	CASRAGDQPQHF
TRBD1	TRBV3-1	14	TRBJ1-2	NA	TGTGCCAGTGTCCCGGGACAGGGGAACTATGGCTACACCTTC	CASVPGQGNYGYTF
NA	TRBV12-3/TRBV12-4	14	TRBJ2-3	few	TGTGCCAGCAGTCCTGGAGTGCGGACAGATACGCAGTATTTT	CASSPGVRTDTQYF
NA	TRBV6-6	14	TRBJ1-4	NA	TGTGCCAGCACAGGAGGGGGATTGAGTGAAAAACTGTTTTTT	CASTGGGLSEKLFF
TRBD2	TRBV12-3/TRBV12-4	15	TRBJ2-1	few	TGTGCCAGCAGTTCAGCGGGGGCCGGCTACAATGAGCAGTTCTTC	CASSSAGAGYNEQFF
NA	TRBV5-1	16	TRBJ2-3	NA	TGCGCCAGCAGCCCCCGAGGACGAGCGGCCACAGATACGCAGTATTTT	CASSPRGRAATDTQYF
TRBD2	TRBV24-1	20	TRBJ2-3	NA	TGTGCCACCAGTGTCCCGCCCGGACTAGCGGGGCCCTCTAGCACAGATACGCAGTATTTT	CATSVPPGLAGPSSTDTQYF
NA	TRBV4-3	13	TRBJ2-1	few	TGCGCCAGCAGCCAAGCCAGGGGTAATGAGCAGTTCTTC	CASSQARGNEQFF
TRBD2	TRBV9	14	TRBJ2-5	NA	TGTGCCAGCAGCGCCCAACTAGCGGGGGAGACCCAGTACTTC	CASSAQLAGETQYF
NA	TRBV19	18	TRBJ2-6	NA	TGTGCCAGTAGTGGTCAGCCGCCAACCCACTCTGGGGCCAACGTCCTGACTTTC	CASSGQPPTHSGANVLTF
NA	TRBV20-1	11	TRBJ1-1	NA	TGCAGTGATTCGAGGAACACTGAAGCTTTCTTT	CSDSRNTEAFF